This T cell receptor beta chain was sequenced during a study of blood T cell repertoires in COVID-19. This CDR3 contains 15 residues. Germline V CDR1 and CDR2: SGHAT, FQNNGV. V dropped 4 bases and J dropped 7 bases, with 14 bases sitting between them. Exposed study participants had met a COVID-19 case within 2 weeks before entry. Some clones are missing from TCRdb's copy, which holds only in-frame ones; the method was immunoSEQ multiplex PCR. The sample yields about 300,000 clones, approximately 89% seen once. Sequences were obtained from PBMCs or T cells enriched from blood (not recorded which). The gene calls are TRBV11-2 and TRBJ1-6; no clear D gene. The source is a woman aged 45-65 years who had been exposed to COVID-19. CDR3 sequence: CASSSRFGENSPLHF. The CDR3 coding sequence is TGTGCCAGCAGCTCCCGTTTCGGAGAAAATTCACCCCTCCACTTT.